Following are 20 T cell receptor beta chains from one sample sequenced in a study of T cells in Graves' hyperthyroidism and ophthalmopathy. Amplification yielded TCR beta CDR3 regions, with RNA transcripts as the source. RT-PCR in the first round (using the HTBI primer set) targeted the TCR CDR3. TCRdb analysed the multiplex PCR reads with MiXCR anew, one entry per CDR3 protein. Of under 400,000 distinct CDR3 sequences in the sample, around 14% were seen once. Sequenced: blood. The source is a woman under 30 with Graves' hyperthyroidism that later progressed to Graves' ophthalmopathy.

This chain joins TRBV6-2 or TRBV6-3 and TRBJ2-7; unclear D gene. The length of the CDR3 is 15 residues. Per the germline V gene, CDR1 is MNHEY and CDR2 is SVGEGT. The ends were cut back, 4 bases at V and 3 bases at J, with 16 bases in the middle. The CDR3 spells CASSSQEFSVYEQYF. CDR3 in DNA: TGTGCCAGCAGTTCGCAGGAATTTTCGGTCTACGAGCAGTACTTC.

This clonotype was counted many times. The V and J genes are TRBV27 and TRBJ2-1; D gene unclear. CDR1 and CDR2 (germline): MNHEY, SMNVEV (reference sequence). Between the trimmed V and J ends, which lost 10 bases and 10 bases, there was a span of 14 bases. The CDR3 length is 11 residues. In nucleotides, the CDR3 is TGTGCCACCCATTCCGTGGAAGAGCAGTTCTTC. This sequence encodes CATHSVEEQFF.

Many counts were recorded for this clonotype. The genes are TRBV28 and TRBJ2-4; D is possibly TRBD1 (5 bases). Per the germline V gene, CDR1 is MDHEN and CDR2 is SYDVKM. V dropped 6 bases and J dropped 5 bases, with 8 bases sitting between them. The CDR3 is 12 amino acids. The CDR3, as DNA: TGTGCCAGCAGGAACAGGCAAAACATTCAGTACTTC. Its protein is CASRNRQNIQYF.

This clonotype was recorded a few times. The chain recombines TRBV11-3 with TRBJ2-7, with 11 bases aligning to TRBD2. V was clipped by 5 bases and J by 2 bases; unmatched bases: 17. Germline V gene data show CDR1 as SGHNT and CDR2 as YENEEA. The CDR3 extends over 19 amino acids. The CDR3 sequence is CASSPVERGSGRDTYEQYF. CDR3 DNA: TGTGCCAGCAGCCCGGTTGAAAGGGGTAGCGGGAGGGATACCTACGAGCAGTACTTC.

This clonotype turned up a few times. The CDR3 region has the DNA TGTGCCAGCACTCTGCCCTTCGGGGCAGCAGATACGCAGTATTTT. It encodes CASTLPFGAADTQYF. V usage is TRBV6-1 and J usage is TRBJ2-3; either TRBD1 or TRBD2 may fit D (5 bases each). CDR1 is MNHNS and CDR2 is SASEGT in the germline V gene. V was shortened by 7 bases and J by 4 bases, with 18 bases between the two germline ends. The CDR3 loop spans 15 amino acids.

This chain links TRBV12-3 or TRBV12-4 with TRBJ2-3; D ambiguous. Trimming shortened V by 1 base and J by 6 bases, and 5 bases separated the two germline ends. The CDR3 runs to 12 residues. CDR3 protein: CASSLGMDTQYF. For the CDR3, the DNA is TGTGCCAGCAGTTTAGGTATGGATACGCAGTATTTT.

This clonotype has a handful of counts. V and J are TRBV9 and TRBJ2-7, with 8 positions matching TRBD1. V shed 4 bases and J 3 bases; nucleotides not matched to a gene: 9. The CDR3 extends over 15 amino acids. Per the germline V gene, CDR1 is SGDLS and CDR2 is YYNGEE. CDR3 residues: CASSPLDRDGYEQYF. The CDR3 DNA is TGTGCCAGCAGCCCGTTGGACAGGGACGGCTACGAGCAGTACTTC.

The sample holds a few counts of this clonotype. The chain carries TRBV20-1 and TRBJ2-2, with TRBD2 matching 7 bases. This CDR3 is built from 14 residues. Trimming at V came to 3 bases and at J to 1 base, leaving 2 bases not matched to a gene. Germline loops: CDR1 DFQATT, CDR2 SNEGSKA (reference sequence). CDR3 nucleotide sequence: TGCAGTGCTAGTCGCGGGAGGAACACCGGGGAGCTGTTTTTT. Amino acids: CSASRGRNTGELFF.

This clonotype was counted between two and nine times. The gene calls are TRBV24-1 and TRBJ2-2; D is unclear. The CDR3 has 14 residues. The V gene lost 3 bases and the J gene lost 4 bases, with 8 bases spanning the gap. Germline CDR1 KGHDR, CDR2 SFDVKD. The CDR3 coding sequence is TGTGCCACCAGTGATCCCACGGTCACCGGGGAGCTGTTTTTT. This gives the protein CATSDPTVTGELFF.

Only a few counts were recorded for this clonotype. The rearrangement uses TRBV20-1 and TRBJ2-7; maybe TRBD2 (5 bases). The CDR3 consists of 12 residues. Germline loops: CDR1 DFQATT, CDR2 SNEGSKA (reference sequence). V was pared by 1 base and J by 4 bases, with 8 bases between. The chain's CDR3 is CSARGTLYEQYF. DNA of the CDR3: TGCAGTGCTAGAGGGACTCTTTACGAGCAGTACTTC.

The sample holds many counts of this clonotype. The chain recombines TRBV28 with TRBJ2-6, with D uncertain. This CDR3 has 13 residues. Germline-derived CDR1 and CDR2 are MDHEN and SYDVKM. V lost 5 bases to trimming and J lost 2 bases, with 4 bases between them. CDR3 sequence reads: CASSVTGANVLTF. The CDR3 bases are TGTGCCAGCAGTGTGACTGGGGCCAACGTCCTGACTTTC.

The rearrangement uses TRBV29-1 and TRBJ2-1; tentative D call: TRBD2 (6 bases). This CDR3 spans 12 amino acids. V lost 4 bases and J lost 9, with 13 bases in between. Germline V gene lookup returns CDR1 SQVTM and CDR2 ANQGSEA. The DNA for the CDR3 is TGCAGCGTTGGGGGACCCGGGGGTGAGCAGTTCTTC. It codes for CSVGGPGGEQFF.

This chain uses TRBV15 with TRBJ2-2; tentative D call: TRBD1 (5 bases). The germline gives CDR1 LNHNV, CDR2 YYDKDF (reference sequence). The CDR3 consists of 14 residues. V lost 6 bases to trimming and J lost 5 bases, with 13 bases between them. The CDR3 is CATSNDSITGELFF. Here the CDR3 DNA reads TGTGCCACCAGTAACGACAGTATTACCGGGGAGCTGTTTTTT.

Here the CDR3 reads CASSEGGAGGQPQHF. The CDR3 DNA sequence: TGTGCCAGCAGTGAAGGGGGGGCGGGGGGTCAGCCCCAGCATTTT. This rearrangement joins TRBV6-1 to TRBJ1-5; a weak D match, TRBD1 (6 bases). V was pared by 1 base and J by 6 bases, with 13 bases between. CDR1 is MNHNS, CDR2 SASEGT, per germline. The CDR3 has 15 residues.

The chain couples TRBV19 to TRBJ2-1; 7 bases fit TRBD2. The J segment lost 5 bases and the V segment lost 5 bases, leaving 6 bases of the junction unmatched. The CDR3 totals 14 residues. The V gene's germline CDR1 is LNHDA and CDR2 SQIVND (reference sequence). CDR3: CASSASSGDNEQFF. The CDR3 DNA is TGTGCCAGTAGTGCGTCTAGCGGAGACAATGAGCAGTTCTTC.

The sample holds many counts of this clonotype. The gene calls are TRBV27 and TRBJ2-7; 9 bases are a match to TRBD2. The CDR3 has 14 residues. After removal of 8 bases from V and 2 bases from J, the junction contained 7 bases not matched to a gene. CDR1 is MNHEY and CDR2 is SMNVEV in the germline V gene (reference sequence). CDR3 sequence (DNA): TGTGCCAGCCGTAGCGGGAGCCGGCCCTACGAGCAGTACTTC. The encoded protein is CASRSGSRPYEQYF.

In this sample, this clonotype turned up once. A single base separates this from a much larger clone, so it may be a read error. The chain uses TRBV9 and TRBJ2-5; 9 nucleotides agree with TRBD2. The V gene's germline CDR1 is SGDLS and CDR2 YYNGEE. The CDR3 totals 15 residues. CDR3 loop: CTSSDPGLAQETQYF. CDR3 nucleotide sequence: TGTACCAGCAGCGACCCGGGACTAGCTCAAGAGACCCAGTACTTC.

Many counts were recorded for this clonotype. V and J are TRBV10-3 and TRBJ1-2; D is perhaps TRBD1 (5 bases). V was clipped by 6 bases and J by 4 bases, with 12 bases between them. Germline lookup yields CDR1 ENHRY and CDR2 SYGVKD. The CDR3 extends over 13 amino acids. DNA for the CDR3: TGTGCCATCAGCGGCCTAGGGGTCTATGGCTACACCTTC. It encodes CAISGLGVYGYTF.

This sequence joins TRBV30 and TRBJ2-1; maybe TRBD2 (6 bases). Germline CDR1 and CDR2: GTSNPN and SVGIG (reference sequence). The length of the CDR3 is 16 residues. Trimming stripped 3 bases from V and 0 bases from J, with 15 bases between. CDR3 DNA sequence: TGTGCCTGGAGCCGGGGACTGTCGAGCTCCTACAATGAGCAGTTCTTC. This translates into CAWSRGLSSSYNEQFF.

The chain couples TRBV28 to TRBJ2-2; 9 bases map to TRBD2. Trimming at V came to 8 bases and at J to 4 bases, leaving 2 bases not matched to a gene. This CDR3 region has 13 residues. In germline, CDR1 is MDHEN, CDR2 SYDVKM. The CDR3 sequence: CASQRGVTGELFF. As DNA, the CDR3 is TGTGCCAGCCAGCGGGGGGTCACCGGGGAGCTGTTTTTT.